Listed below are T cell receptor beta chains from one sample, sequenced in a study of molecular identifiers for immune sequencing clone quantification. MiXCR, run by TCRdb on the PCR reads, gives a single entry per CDR3 protein. The sample has approximately 500,000 distinct CDR3 sequences; 20% to 25% are singletons. Material: naive CD8+ T cells from blood, with Jurkat cell RNA spiked in. These receptors were obtained from a human donor in good health. Some libraries in this study had Jurkat cell RNA spiked in. CDR3s include the opening cysteine and the closing phenylalanine or tryptophan. D genes are given only for firm matches. Size is stated for part of the rows, as once, few or many counts, or as a class when the clone is expanded.

>-|TRBV28|few|TRBJ2-7
CASSLISSTYEQYF
TGTGCCAGCAGTTTAATCAGCAGTACCTACGAGCAGTACTTC
>-|TRBV2|many|TRBJ2-3
CASSEALGYTDTQYF
TGTGCCAGCAGTGAAGCGCTTGGGTACACAGATACGCAGTATTTT
>TRBD1|TRBV9|many|TRBJ2-7
CASSVGQGAYEQYF
TGTGCCAGCAGCGTAGGACAGGGCGCCTACGAGCAGTACTTC
>-|TRBV7-7|-|TRBJ2-2
CASSRDLHTGELFF
TGTGCTAGCAGTCGGGACTTACACACCGGGGAGCTGTTTTTT
>-|TRBV7-3|many|TRBJ2-3
CASSEGVDTQYF
TGTGCCAGCAGCGAGGGAGTAGATACGCAGTATTTT
>-|TRBV5-4|many|TRBJ2-7
CASSSQGDEQYF
TGTGCCAGCAGCTCCCAGGGAGACGAGCAGTACTTC
>TRBD2|TRBV7-9|-|TRBJ2-5
CASSSTSTWGTSVEETQYF
TGTGCCAGCAGCTCAACCTCCACCTGGGGGACTAGCGTCGAAGAGACCCAGTACTTC
>-|TRBV11-2|-|TRBJ1-3
CASSLEWDSGNTIYF
TGTGCCAGCAGCTTAGAATGGGACTCTGGAAACACCATATATTTT
>TRBD2|TRBV6-1|many|TRBJ2-3
CASSEARLAGGDTDTQYF
TGTGCCAGCAGTGAAGCTCGACTAGCGGGAGGTGACACAGATACGCAGTATTTT
>-|TRBV27|-|TRBJ1-6
CASSLVGHHNSPLHF
TGTGCCAGCAGTTTGGTCGGTCACCATAATTCACCCCTCCACTTT
>-|TRBV4-3|-|TRBJ2-2
CASSQGANTGELFF
TGCGCCAGCAGCCAAGGAGCAAACACCGGGGAGCTGTTTTTT
>TRBD1|TRBV27|-|TRBJ2-7
CASSTYDRGAGEQYF
TGTGCCAGCAGTACCTACGACAGGGGAGCGGGCGAGCAGTACTTC
>-|TRBV7-9|few|TRBJ2-7
CASSPQWTGNSEQYF
TGTGCCAGCAGCCCACAGTGGACTGGGAACTCCGAGCAGTACTTC
>TRBD1|TRBV7-2|-|TRBJ2-7
CASNRDRGDEQYF
TGTGCCAGCAACCGGGACAGGGGCGACGAGCAGTACTTC
>-|TRBV29-1|few|TRBJ2-6
CSVPVGANVLTF
TGCAGCGTTCCGGTCGGGGCCAACGTCCTGACTTTC
>TRBD2|TRBV7-9|few|TRBJ2-3
CASSRLAGGTYGTDTQYF
TGTGCCAGCAGTAGACTAGCGGGGGGTACTTACGGCACAGATACGCAGTATTTT
>TRBD1|TRBV5-4|few|TRBJ1-2
CASSGTEIGYTF
TGTGCCAGCAGCGGGACAGAGATAGGCTACACCTTC
>-|TRBV7-3|-|TRBJ1-5
CASSAWRTQPQHF
TGTGCCAGCAGCGCGTGGAGAACTCAGCCCCAGCATTTT
>-|TRBV6-6|few|TRBJ1-3
CASSFPGSMGGNTIYF
TGTGCCAGCAGTTTCCCCGGGTCTATGGGAGGAAACACCATATATTTT
>TRBD1|TRBV19|many|TRBJ1-5
CASSRRDRALRGNQPQHF
TGTGCCAGTAGTAGAAGGGACAGGGCCCTGAGGGGCAATCAGCCCCAGCATTTT
>TRBD1|TRBV7-9|many|TRBJ1-4
CASGQAEGEKLFF
TGTGCCAGCGGACAGGCCGAAGGTGAAAAACTGTTTTTT
>-|TRBV19|few|TRBJ2-7
CASSILGGRDYEQYF
TGTGCCAGTAGTATACTAGGGGGGCGAGACTACGAGCAGTACTTC
>-|TRBV6-1|many|TRBJ1-1
CASRGSIGTEAFF
TGTGCCAGCAGGGGATCGATTGGCACTGAAGCTTTCTTT
>-|TRBV23-1|-|TRBJ2-1
CASNQRTVRISYNEQFF
TGCGCCAGCAACCAACGGACAGTGAGGATCTCCTACAATGAGCAGTTCTTC
>-|TRBV7-9|many|TRBJ2-3
CASSSDYRVTDTQYF
TGTGCCAGCAGCTCGGACTATAGAGTCACAGATACGCAGTATTTT
>-|TRBV30|many|TRBJ2-1
CALGDPYNEQFF
TGTGCCCTTGGAGATCCCTACAATGAGCAGTTCTTC
>TRBD2|TRBV30|-|TRBJ2-3
CAWSVGPSGGSSTDTQYF
TGTGCCTGGAGTGTTGGGCCTAGCGGGGGGTCTAGCACAGATACGCAGTATTTT
>-|TRBV5-1|many|TRBJ2-2
CASSFYGFANTGELFF
TGCGCCAGCAGCTTTTACGGGTTCGCGAACACCGGGGAGCTGTTTTTT
>TRBD2|TRBV7-9|many|TRBJ2-3
CASSSSTSGSVRDTQYF
TGTGCCAGCAGCTCCTCAACTAGCGGGAGCGTGAGGGATACGCAGTATTTT
>TRBD1|TRBV28|-|TRBJ1-5
CASSFVKGAPPQHF
TGTGCCAGCAGTTTCGTCAAGGGGGCGCCTCCCCAGCATTTT
>-|TRBV14|few|TRBJ2-7
CASSEVPDSYYEQYF
TGTGCCAGCAGCGAAGTTCCGGACAGTTACTACGAGCAGTACTTC
>-|TRBV13|-|TRBJ2-6
CASSPLGGKISGANVLTF
TGTGCCAGCAGCCCGTTGGGGGGCAAAATCTCTGGGGCCAACGTCCTGACTTTC
>TRBD2|TRBV6-5|few|TRBJ2-3
CASSYDWASGRAVGTDTQYF
TGTGCCAGCAGTTACGATTGGGCTAGCGGGAGGGCTGTCGGCACAGATACGCAGTATTTT
>-|TRBV4-1|many|TRBJ2-7
CASSRPGDRNEQYF
TGCGCCAGCAGCCGCCCAGGGGACCGAAACGAGCAGTACTTC
>-|TRBV19|-|TRBJ2-1
CASSMAEYNEQFF
TGTGCCAGTAGTATGGCAGAGTACAATGAGCAGTTCTTC
>TRBD1|TRBV27|-|TRBJ2-1
CASSPQGESEQFF
TGTGCCAGCAGTCCCCAGGGGGAGAGTGAGCAGTTCTTC
>TRBD1|TRBV18|many|TRBJ2-5
CASSLTGAGETQYF
TGTGCCAGCAGTCTGACAGGGGCTGGAGAGACCCAGTACTTC
>-|TRBV6-5|-|TRBJ2-5
CASSQFIQETQYF
TGTGCCAGCAGCCAATTTATCCAAGAGACCCAGTACTTC
>-|TRBV10-2|few|TRBJ2-6
CASSVEGPSGANVLTF
TGCGCCAGCAGTGTGGAAGGCCCCTCTGGGGCCAACGTCCTGACTTTC
>-|TRBV7-8|many|TRBJ1-5
CASSPLAQVDQPQHF
TGTGCCAGCAGCCCTTTAGCCCAGGTCGATCAGCCCCAGCATTTT
>TRBD1|TRBV28|few|TRBJ2-4
CASSLGQGEILAKNIQYF
TGTGCCAGCAGTCTAGGACAGGGAGAGATACTAGCCAAAAACATTCAGTACTTC
>-|TRBV20-1|many|TRBJ2-7
CSAKRLVQGENYEQYF
TGCAGTGCAAAGAGGCTAGTTCAAGGTGAAAACTACGAGCAGTACTTC
>-|TRBV20-1|many|TRBJ1-4
CSASQNGQLGEKLFF
TGCAGTGCTAGCCAAAATGGACAGTTGGGCGAAAAACTGTTTTTT
>-|TRBV7-9|many|TRBJ2-3
CASSLRTGDGRNPIANTDTQYF
TGTGCCAGCAGCTTAAGAACCGGGGACGGACGAAACCCAATAGCCAACACAGATACGCAGTATTTT
>-|TRBV2|-|TRBJ2-3
CACSVPVGSTDTQYF
TGTGCCTGCAGTGTACCAGTTGGGAGCACAGATACGCAGTATTTT
>-|TRBV10-3|-|TRBJ1-1
CAIREGTGGVNTEAFF
TGTGCCATCAGGGAAGGGACGGGGGGGGTGAACACTGAAGCTTTCTTT